The following is a T cell receptor beta chain sequence with its context. The antigen is unknown. These data come from a study of T cell responses to AZD1222 COVID-19 vaccine. General study points: Donors were largely white British and mainly female; clonal diversity was possibly underestimated. The study reported that nearly half of spike-specific TCRs target unmutated variant regions.

Germline CDR1 and CDR2: MNHEY and SVGAGI. Trimming cost V 7 bases and J 2 bases, with 9 bases left between them. There are 13 residues in the CDR3. Method: immunoSEQ multiplex PCR; TCRdb's copy keeps in-frame clones and lacks some. The table records some 120,000 clones, just over 85% of them present only once. This TCR came from an adult in good health. This specimen was peripheral blood, taken on day 0 of AZD1222 vaccination. V usage is TRBV6-5 and J usage is TRBJ2-1; no definite D call. The CDR3 loop reads CASKRVAYNEQFF. CDR3 bases: TGTGCCAGCAAGCGCGTCGCCTACAATGAGCAGTTCTTC.